This T cell receptor beta chain derives from a study of shared clonotypes between healthy human individuals. Study results and caveats: The researchers took only blood, and tissue repertoires probably look different. Rarefaction indicated that sorted-subset sequencing remained incomplete although depth was large.

Worth noting for this clone: Antigen: not known.

In the original analysis: Filtering was not the same, since immunoSEQ gave junction-only sequences without quality scores. Clones were read by immunoSEQ multiplex PCR, and TCRdb kept only the in-frame ones, dropping some. Clonal size and the V and J genes are those of that table, whereas D and trimming came from the DNA. The sample comprises roughly 600,000 clones, 95% to 98% of which are singletons, and roughly 0.29% rests with the top ten. The naive CD8 fraction comprised CD45RO-negative cells positively selected for CCR7 and excluded terminally differentiated effector memory CD45RA+ cells. Donors included only healthy HIV-negative adults lacking recent acute infections or vaccinations. This receptor was taken from a man aged 25-40 years in good health. Sample: naive CD8+ T cells sorted from blood.

The CDR3 region is CASRGLAGDVETQYF. The CDR3, as DNA: TGTGCCAGCAGAGGGCTAGCGGGAGATGTGGAGACCCAGTACTTC. The chain couples TRBV2 to TRBJ2-5; 10 bases line up with TRBD2. The CDR3 is 15 residues long. The V and J ends lost 6 bases and 5 bases, in that order; junction bases with no gene match: 9. Germline CDR1 is SNHLY and CDR2 is FYNNEI.